Sequencing of this TCR beta chain was carried out in a study of blood T cell repertoires in COVID-19. The wider study: Nucleic acid was either cDNA or gDNA, and it came from T cells, B-cell-depleted T cells, or PBMCs.

V trimming: 7 bases; J trimming: 2 bases; junction bases outside the gene matches: 12. The CDR3 is made up of 16 amino acids. Germline V gene lookup returns CDR1 SGHDT and CDR2 YYEEEE. Repertoires were generated with immunoSEQ multiplex PCR, while TCRdb's copy carries only in-frame clones and drops some. The repertoire consists of 150,000 to 200,000 clones, with about nine tenths occurring once and the leading ten covering 3% to 4%. The sequence came from a man aged 65 to 85 with acute or convalescent COVID-19. V and J are TRBV5-6 and TRBJ1-2, with TRBD1 matching 9 bases. Sequenced material: peripheral blood. The CDR3 loop is CASRLGQGKHNYGYTF. DNA for the CDR3: TGTGCCAGCCGTTTGGGACAGGGAAAGCACAACTATGGCTACACCTTC.